One sample yielded the 5 T cell receptor beta chains listed below, sequenced in a study of cytomegalovirus exposure and HLA in healthy donors. Primers: 60 Vbeta forward and 13 Jbeta reverse. Clones were sequenced by immunoSEQ multiplex PCR, and TCRdb holds only the in-frame ones, with some missing. The top ten clones hold 1.5% to 2% of a sample with 130,000 or so clones, around 73% of them seen once. Material: PBMCs. These receptors were obtained from a female donor in good health and CMV-seronegative.

This clone was observed a handful of times. V usage is TRBV6-5 and J usage is TRBJ1-1; D unresolved. CDR1 and CDR2 from the germline V gene are MNHEY and SVGAGI. The CDR3 has 13 amino acids. The ends were cut back, 7 bases at V and 0 bases at J, with 9 bases in the middle. The DNA for the CDR3 is TGTGCCAGCAAACGACTTATGAACACTGAAGCTTTCTTT. Amino acid sequence: CASKRLMNTEAFF.

In its sample, this clone was seen a few times. The chain recombines TRBV19 with TRBJ1-1, with D possibly being TRBD1 (6 bases). V was shortened by 0 bases and J by 5 bases, with 10 bases between the two germline ends. The CDR3 spans 14 residues. From germline, CDR1 is LNHDA and CDR2 SQIVND (reference sequence). In DNA form, the CDR3 reads TGTGCCAGTAGTATAGATGTCCAGGGGACTGAAGCTTTCTTT. Residues: CASSIDVQGTEAFF. Variable domain in full (rest from reference TRBV19 and TRBJ1-1): DGGITQSPKYLFRKEGQNVTLSCEQNLNHDAMYWYRQDPGQGLRLIYYSQIVNDFQKGDIAEGYSVSREKKESFPLTVTSAQKNPTAFYLCASSIDVQGTEAFFGQGTRLTVV.

The chain joins TRBV18 to TRBJ1-1; tentatively, D is TRBD1 (6 bases). V gave up 5 bases and J gave up 6 bases, with 13 bases separating them. CDR3 size: 13 residues. CDR1 is KGHSH and CDR2 is LQKENI in the germline V gene. CDR3 loop: CASSTGLRAEAFF. CDR3 coding DNA: TGTGCCAGCTCAACAGGGCTGAGAGCTGAAGCTTTCTTT.

The chain employs TRBV27 and TRBJ1-6, with 9 positions matching TRBD1. V was pared by 5 bases and J by 12 bases, with 14 bases of the junction left unmatched. The CDR3 loop spans 16 amino acids. CDR1 is MNHEY and CDR2 is SMNVEV in the germline V gene (reference sequence). For the CDR3, the DNA is TGTGCCAGCAGTCTCTCCGGGACAGGGCTATTCAGACCCCTCCACTTT. It is translated as CASSLSGTGLFRPLHF.

The rearrangement links TRBV5-1 to TRBJ1-2; 8 nucleotides agree with TRBD1. The CDR3 sequence is 14 residues long. Losses at the gene ends were 4 bases for V and 6 bases for J; bases not matched to a gene: 8. Germline V gives CDR1 SGHRS, CDR2 YFSETQ. CDR3 sequence reads: CASSAGQGGDGYTF. The CDR3 nucleotides read TGCGCCAGCAGCGCTGGACAGGGAGGGGATGGCTACACCTTC.